The rows below give T cell receptor beta chains drawn from one sample of a study of T-cell memory formation after mild COVID-19. A single record per CDR3 protein comes from TCRdb applying MiXCR to the 5' RACE reads. The sample holds a few hundred thousand distinct CDR3 sequences, around 15% seen once. The sample was PBMCs or a T cell subset sorted from them (not recorded which). Every receptor here comes from a young man who had mild COVID-19 (a few samples of this study predate the infection). Cell type and time point are not known. Each CDR3 is given with its conserved first and last residue. A D gene is named only where the DNA matches it firmly. For some rows the clone size is stated as once, few or many, or as a class when expanded; others skip it.

J gene,V gene,D gene,clone size,CDR3 protein,CDR3 DNA
TRBJ2-5,TRBV4-1,NA,few,CASSQAGTSETQYF,TGCGCCAGCAGCCAAGCGGGGACTTCGGAGACCCAGTACTTC
TRBJ2-1,TRBV13,NA,few,CASSSSDYSYNEQFF,TGTGCCAGCAGCTCTAGCGACTATTCCTACAATGAGCAGTTCTTC
TRBJ1-1,TRBV7-9,NA,NA,CASSFTLRSTEAFF,TGTGCCAGCAGCTTTACCCTACGGAGCACTGAAGCTTTCTTT
TRBJ2-1,TRBV11-2,TRBD1,few,CASSLVRTGHEQFF,TGTGCCAGCAGCTTAGTCCGGACAGGCCATGAGCAGTTCTTC
TRBJ1-3,TRBV30,NA,once,CAWSVPTRNTIYF,TGTGCCTGGAGTGTTCCCACACGAAACACCATATATTTT
TRBJ2-5,TRBV29-1,NA,NA,CSGLKIWPETQYF,TGCAGCGGATTGAAGATTTGGCCAGAGACCCAGTACTTC
TRBJ2-2,TRBV5-1,NA,NA,CASSLEWGELFF,TGCGCCAGCAGCTTGGAATGGGGGGAGCTGTTTTTT
TRBJ1-6,TRBV19,TRBD1,few,CASMDRVESPLHF,TGTGCCAGTATGGACAGGGTAGAATCACCCCTCCACTTT
TRBJ2-1,TRBV6-2/TRBV6-3,TRBD2,few,CASSYSGGRVYEQFF,TGTGCCAGCAGTTATAGCGGGGGTCGGGTTTATGAGCAGTTCTTC
TRBJ1-1,TRBV4-1,NA,NA,CASSQGPGHLWGAFF,TGCGCCAGCAGCCAAGGTCCGGGACACCTCTGGGGGGCTTTCTTT
TRBJ1-5,TRBV3-1,NA,many,CASSPARDQPQHF,TGTGCCAGCAGCCCAGCCAGGGATCAGCCCCAGCATTTT
TRBJ2-7,TRBV10-3,NA,few,CAISPGTGPGEQYF,TGTGCCATCAGCCCCGGGACCGGACCCGGCGAGCAGTACTTC
TRBJ1-4,TRBV4-3,TRBD1,NA,CASSQDPGQGVWKLFF,TGCGCCAGCAGCCAAGACCCCGGACAGGGGGTGTGGAAACTGTTTTTT
TRBJ2-3,TRBV6-5,TRBD2,NA,CASSYSSGGDTDTQYF,TGTGCCAGCAGTTACTCGAGCGGGGGGGACACAGATACGCAGTATTTT
TRBJ2-3,TRBV2,TRBD2,NA,CASMAMRVAGGRDTQYF,TGTGCCAGCATGGCTATGAGGGTAGCGGGGGGAAGGGATACGCAGTATTTT
TRBJ1-1,TRBV20-1,NA,NA,CSARVTTENTEAFF,TGCAGTGCTAGGGTCACCACAGAGAACACTGAAGCTTTCTTT
TRBJ2-1,TRBV4-3,NA,NA,CASSPTGRSYNEQFF,TGCGCCAGCAGCCCCACAGGGAGATCGTACAATGAGCAGTTCTTC
TRBJ1-2,TRBV6-6,NA,many,CASSSHRDLRRDYGYTF,TGTGCCAGCAGTTCCCACCGGGACCTCAGAAGGGACTATGGCTACACCTTC
TRBJ1-1,TRBV29-1,NA,NA,CSVGSHDTEAFF,TGCAGCGTTGGAAGTCACGACACTGAAGCTTTCTTT
TRBJ2-3,TRBV9,NA,few,CASSDLSGVQYF,TGTGCCAGCAGCGATTTGTCGGGGGTGCAGTATTTT
TRBJ2-7,TRBV30,NA,few,CAWSFPGGTYEQYF,TGTGCCTGGAGTTTCCCGGGGGGCACCTACGAGCAGTACTTC
TRBJ1-6,TRBV4-3,TRBD1,few,CASSYNYRGDSPLHF,TGCGCCAGCAGCTACAATTACAGGGGCGATTCACCCCTCCACTTT
TRBJ2-3,TRBV24-1,NA,many,CATSVKGPTDTQYF,TGTGCCACCAGTGTTAAGGGGCCCACAGATACGCAGTATTTT
TRBJ1-1,TRBV20-1,NA,NA,CSAREVGTPWNTEAFF,TGCAGTGCTAGAGAGGTAGGCACCCCTTGGAACACTGAAGCTTTCTTT
TRBJ2-3,TRBV20-1,NA,NA,CSAIAPGTDTQYF,TGCAGTGCTATAGCTCCAGGCACAGATACGCAGTATTTT
TRBJ2-7,TRBV5-1,TRBD1,few,CASSGAGQGNYEQYF,TGCGCCAGCAGCGGGGCGGGACAGGGAAACTACGAGCAGTACTTC
TRBJ2-3,TRBV6-5,NA,NA,CASSSRSGGRLGQKVPQYF,TGTGCCAGCAGTTCTAGGTCGGGCGGCCGGCTTGGACAAAAAGTACCGCAGTATTTT
TRBJ2-7,TRBV11-2,TRBD2,NA,CASRREGKQYF,TGTGCCAGCAGACGGGAGGGGAAGCAGTACTTC
TRBJ2-1,TRBV5-5,NA,few,CASRYRESYNEQFF,TGTGCCAGCAGATACAGGGAGTCCTACAATGAGCAGTTCTTC
TRBJ2-3,TRBV5-1,NA,few,CASSFLGRMDPADTQYF,TGCGCCAGCAGCTTTCTCGGACGAATGGACCCGGCGGATACGCAGTATTTT
TRBJ1-2,TRBV28,NA,NA,CASTFTGGTLYGYTF,TGTGCCAGCACCTTTACCGGGGGGACTCTCTATGGCTACACCTTC
TRBJ1-2,TRBV7-9,NA,NA,CASSPPTGGYTF,TGTGCCAGCAGCCCCCCCACAGGTGGCTACACCTTC
TRBJ1-2,TRBV6-2/TRBV6-3,NA,NA,CASGTSTNYGYTF,TGTGCCAGTGGGACATCCACTAACTATGGCTACACCTTC
TRBJ2-7,TRBV7-9,NA,few,CASSYGSYEQYF,TGTGCCAGCAGCTACGGGTCCTACGAGCAGTACTTC
TRBJ2-2,TRBV6-5,TRBD1,NA,CASSYVGTGGDGELFF,TGTGCCAGCAGTTACGTAGGGACAGGGGGTGACGGGGAGCTGTTTTTT
TRBJ2-3,TRBV27,NA,NA,CASSATPSYTQYF,TGTGCCAGCAGTGCCACCCCCTCGTATACGCAGTATTTT
TRBJ2-3,TRBV20-1,TRBD1,many,CSARDRRQGTDTQYF,TGCAGTGCTAGAGATCGGAGACAGGGTACAGATACGCAGTATTTT